This T cell receptor beta chain was identified during a study of shared clonotypes between healthy human individuals. The germline V and J ends were trimmed by 5 bases and 6 bases, with 20 bases remaining between them. The CDR3 runs 15 residues. CDR1 is SEHNR and CDR2 is FQNEAQ in the germline V gene (reference sequence). Using immunoSEQ multiplex PCR, the repertoire was profiled, and TCRdb retains in-frame clones only, with some absent. Of some 2.4 million clones in the sample, approximately 93% were seen once. The sample taken for sequencing was naive CD4+ T cells from PBMCs. The subset was: CD45RA+ positively selected. V and J are TRBV7-9 and TRBJ2-7, with D tentatively TRBD1 or TRBD2 (5 bases each). The sequence was obtained from a man between 18 and 35 years old in good health. Some clones in this sample may be carry-over from other donors' samples. In DNA form, the CDR3 reads TGTGCCAGCAGCCCCGGGACCAATATTCTGGGCGAGCAGTACTTC. Translating gives CASSPGTNILGEQYF.